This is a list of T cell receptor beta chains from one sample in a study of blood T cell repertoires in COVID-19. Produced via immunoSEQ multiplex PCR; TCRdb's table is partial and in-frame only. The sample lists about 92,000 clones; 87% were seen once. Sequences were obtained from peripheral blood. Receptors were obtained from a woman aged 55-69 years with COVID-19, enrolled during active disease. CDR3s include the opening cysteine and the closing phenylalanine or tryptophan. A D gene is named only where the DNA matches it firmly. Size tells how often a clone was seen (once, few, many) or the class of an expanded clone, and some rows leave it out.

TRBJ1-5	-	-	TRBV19	CASSISGFNQPQHF	TGTGCCAGTAGTATTTCAGGGTTCAATCAGCCCCAGCATTTT
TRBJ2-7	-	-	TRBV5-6	CASSWAPGHNYEQYF	TGTGCCAGCAGCTGGGCCCCGGGACACAACTACGAGCAGTACTTC
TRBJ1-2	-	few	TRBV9	CASSGSGFRGYTF	TGTGCCAGCAGCGGGTCGGGGTTTCGGGGCTACACCTTC
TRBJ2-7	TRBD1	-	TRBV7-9	CASSYRGQGEKYEQYF	TGTGCCAGCAGCTACCGGGGACAGGGGGAAAAGTACGAGCAGTACTTC
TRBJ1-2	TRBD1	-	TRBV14	CASSRDRGNYGYTF	TGTGCCAGCAGCCGAGACAGGGGAAACTATGGCTACACCTTC
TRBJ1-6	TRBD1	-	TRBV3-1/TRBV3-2	CASSQTGTGGYSPLHF	TGTGCCAGCAGCCAAACCGGGACAGGGGGTTATTCACCCCTCCACTTT
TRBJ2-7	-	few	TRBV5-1	CASGETTYEQYF	TGCGCCAGCGGGGAGACGACCTACGAGCAGTACTTC
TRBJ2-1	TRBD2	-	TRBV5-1	CASRRTSGETQHDNYNEQFF	TGCGCCAGCAGAAGGACTAGCGGGGAGACTCAGCACGATAATTACAATGAGCAGTTCTTC
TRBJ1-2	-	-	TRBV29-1	CSVGSGGGYTF	TGCAGCGTCGGGTCCGGAGGAGGCTACACCTTC
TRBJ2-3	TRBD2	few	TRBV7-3	CASSQGLAGVQAQYF	TGTGCCAGCAGCCAGGGACTAGCGGGTGTCCAGGCGCAGTATTTT
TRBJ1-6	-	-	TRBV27	CASSEPQGTYGGSPLHF	TGTGCCAGCAGTGAACCCCAGGGGACCTATGGGGGTTCACCCCTCCACTTT
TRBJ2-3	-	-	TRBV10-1	CASSEGAPTDTQYF	TGCGCCAGCAGTGAAGGGGCTCCCACAGATACGCAGTATTTT
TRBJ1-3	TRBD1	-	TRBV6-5	CASKRDRAGNTIYF	TGTGCCAGCAAGCGGGACAGGGCTGGAAACACCATATATTTT
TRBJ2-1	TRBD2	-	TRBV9	CASSPAGVTWEQFF	TGTGCCAGCAGCCCCGCGGGGGTGACCTGGGAGCAGTTCTTC
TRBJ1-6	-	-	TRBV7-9	CASSFGSGSSPLHF	TGTGCCAGCAGCTTCGGATCCGGGAGTTCACCCCTCCACTTT
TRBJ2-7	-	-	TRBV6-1	CASSEVPGDEQYF	TGTGCCAGCAGTGAAGTTCCGGGGGACGAGCAGTACTTC
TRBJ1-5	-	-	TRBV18	CASSPGGYQPQHF	TGTGCCAGCTCACCAGGCGGATATCAGCCCCAGCATTTT
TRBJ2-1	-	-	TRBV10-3	CAISVGGALNEQFF	TGTGCCATCAGTGTTGGGGGGGCTCTGAATGAGCAGTTCTTC
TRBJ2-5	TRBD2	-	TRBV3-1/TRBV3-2	CASSQVYGTRGGETQYF	TGTGCCAGCAGCCAAGTCTACGGGACTAGAGGGGGGGAGACCCAGTACTTC
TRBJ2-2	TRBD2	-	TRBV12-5	CASGSSGGNTGELFF	TGTGCTAGTGGTTCCAGCGGGGGAAACACCGGGGAGCTGTTTTTT
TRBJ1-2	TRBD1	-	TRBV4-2	CASSGVQGDTYGYTF	TGTGCCAGCAGCGGGGTACAGGGGGATACGTATGGCTACACCTTC
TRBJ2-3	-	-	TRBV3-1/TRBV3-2	CASSQDRGVGTDTQYF	TGTGCCAGCAGCCAAGATCGCGGGGTGGGCACAGATACGCAGTATTTT
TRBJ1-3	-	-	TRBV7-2	CASSPGQFSGNTIYF	TGTGCCAGCAGCCCCGGACAGTTCTCTGGAAACACCATATATTTT
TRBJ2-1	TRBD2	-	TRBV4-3	CASSQGGIRGGGNEQFF	TGCGCCAGCAGCCAAGGAGGGATCCGGGGGGGAGGAAATGAGCAGTTCTTC
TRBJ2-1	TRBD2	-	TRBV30	CAWSRERGLYYNEQFF	TGTGCCTGGAGTAGGGAGCGGGGGCTTTATTACAATGAGCAGTTCTTC
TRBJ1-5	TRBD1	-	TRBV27	CASSPRDRLTRQPQHF	TGTGCCAGCAGTCCTCGGGACAGATTAACGAGGCAGCCCCAGCATTTT
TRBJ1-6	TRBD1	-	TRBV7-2	CASSFNRGGNSPLHF	TGTGCCAGCAGCTTCAACAGGGGAGGTAATTCACCCCTCCACTTT
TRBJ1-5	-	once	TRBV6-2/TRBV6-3	CASSFTGNQPQHF	TGTGCCAGCAGTTTTACAGGGAATCAGCCCCAGCATTTT
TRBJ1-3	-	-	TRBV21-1	CASDRGANTIYF	TGTGCCAGTGACAGGGGGGCGAACACCATATATTTT
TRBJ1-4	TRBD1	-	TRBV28	CASSSGQANEKLFF	TGTGCCAGCAGTTCGGGACAGGCTAATGAAAAACTGTTTTTT
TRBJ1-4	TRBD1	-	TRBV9	CASSGGSTGGFEKLFF	TGTGCCAGCAGCGGGGGTTCGACAGGGGGTTTCGAAAAACTGTTTTTT
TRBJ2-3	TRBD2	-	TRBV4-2	CASSQGGTSDTQYF	TGTGCCAGCAGCCAAGGGGGGACTAGTGATACGCAGTATTTT
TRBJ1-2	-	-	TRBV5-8	CASSLVYGWNYGYTF	TGTGCCAGCAGCTTGGTTTACGGGTGGAACTATGGCTACACCTTC
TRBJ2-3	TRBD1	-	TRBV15	CATAGGGQGSDTQYF	TGTGCCACCGCTGGAGGGGGACAGGGGTCAGATACGCAGTATTTT
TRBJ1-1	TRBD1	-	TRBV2	CASTRTGGNTEAFF	TGTGCCAGCACCCGAACAGGGGGCAACACTGAAGCTTTCTTT